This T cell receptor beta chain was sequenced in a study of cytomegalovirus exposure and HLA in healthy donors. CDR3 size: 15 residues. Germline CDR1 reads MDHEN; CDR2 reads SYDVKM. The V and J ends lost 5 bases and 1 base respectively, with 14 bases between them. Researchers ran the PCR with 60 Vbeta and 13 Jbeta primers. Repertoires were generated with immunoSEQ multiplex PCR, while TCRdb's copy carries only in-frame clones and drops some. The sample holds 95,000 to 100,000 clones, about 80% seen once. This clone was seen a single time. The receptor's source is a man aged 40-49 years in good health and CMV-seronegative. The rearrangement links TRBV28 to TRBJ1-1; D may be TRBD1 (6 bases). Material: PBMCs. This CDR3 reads CASSLHPGANTEAFF. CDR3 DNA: TGTGCCAGCAGTCTCCACCCAGGGGCGAACACTGAAGCTTTCTTT.